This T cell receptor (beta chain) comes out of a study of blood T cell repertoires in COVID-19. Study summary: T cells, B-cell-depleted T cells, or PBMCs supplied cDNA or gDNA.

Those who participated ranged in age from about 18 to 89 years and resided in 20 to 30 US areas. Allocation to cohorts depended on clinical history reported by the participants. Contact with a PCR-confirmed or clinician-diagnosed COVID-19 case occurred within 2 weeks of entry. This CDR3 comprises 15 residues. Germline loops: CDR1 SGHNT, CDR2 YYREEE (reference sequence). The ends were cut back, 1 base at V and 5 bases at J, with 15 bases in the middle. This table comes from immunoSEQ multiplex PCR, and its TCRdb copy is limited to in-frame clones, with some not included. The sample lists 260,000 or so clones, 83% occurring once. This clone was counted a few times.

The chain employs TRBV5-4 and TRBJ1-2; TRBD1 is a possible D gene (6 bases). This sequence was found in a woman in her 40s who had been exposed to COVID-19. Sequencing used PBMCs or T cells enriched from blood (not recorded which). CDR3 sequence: CASSLSRGGQYGYTF. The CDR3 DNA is TGTGCCAGCAGCTTGAGTCGCGGGGGGCAGTATGGCTACACCTTC.